These 28 T cell receptor beta chains were all obtained from the same sample, sequenced in a study of blood T cells in healthy people across ages. Alongside a J-beta primer mix, a sample-barcoded 5' primer served in a second PCR lasting roughly 6 to 12 cycles. A single record per CDR3 protein comes from TCRdb applying MiXCR to the 5' RACE reads. This table holds some 640,000 distinct CDR3 sequences, approximately 30% found once. Specimen: blood. Every receptor here comes from a woman of 80 years or more in good health.

Only a few counts were recorded for this clonotype. The chain links TRBV12-3 or TRBV12-4 to TRBJ1-6; D may be TRBD1 (5 bases). V dropped 5 bases and J dropped 8 bases, with 10 bases sitting between them. The CDR3 is made up of 13 amino acids. The CDR3 DNA is TGTGCCAGCAGTATGGGGGAATATTCACCCCTCCACTTT. Its translation is CASSMGEYSPLHF.

With regard to this clonotype: The germline gene is not matched at one end of the junction; a read error may be the cause. The gene calls are TRBV10-3 and TRBJ2-5; 9 nucleotides match TRBD2. The CDR3 length is 14 residues. The V gene's germline CDR1 is ENHRY and CDR2 SYGVKD. The CDR3 reads CTIKKASGEETQYF. The CDR3 nucleotides are TGTACCATCAAGAAGGCTAGCGGGGAAGAGACCCAGTACTTC.

This clonotype was seen at least ten times. Since a much larger clone is just one base distant, this may be a read error. The V call is TRBV29-1, the J call TRBJ2-7, with no clear D. Germline CDR1 SQVTM, CDR2 ANQGSEA. Trimming cost V 6 bases and J 6 bases, with 18 bases left between them. The CDR3 is 13 amino acids. The CDR3 sequence is CSVRQHGWGEQYF. The CDR3 nucleotides read TGCAGCGTGAGGCAGCATGGATGGGGCGAGCAGTACTTC.

This clonotype was found once. A single base separates this from a much larger clone, so it may be a read error. The chain recombines TRBV4-2 with TRBJ2-3, with 7 positions matching TRBD2. The germline V gene has CDR1 LGHNA and CDR2 YNFKEQ. The CDR3 has 17 amino acids. Trimming at V came to 5 bases and at J to 4 bases, leaving 15 bases not matched to a gene. This CDR3 reads CASSYQRGAGSSDTQYF. The CDR3 DNA reads TGTGCCAGCAGCTACCAAAGAGGAGCGGGGAGCTCAGATACGCAGTATTTT.

This clonotype was picked up many times. Germline and junction disagree at one end, which may indicate a read error. The J gene is TRBJ1-5, the V gene TRBV5-1; 8 nucleotides match TRBD1. The germline gives CDR1 SGHRS, CDR2 YFSETQ. CDR3 length: 14 residues. The CDR3 loop reads CASSPRDRNQPQHF. CDR3 DNA sequence: TGTGCCAGCAGCCCTAGGGACAGGAATCAGCCCCAGCATTTT.

In this sample, this clonotype turned up many times. V is TRBV20-1 and J is TRBJ1-6; weak D call: TRBD1 (5 bases). The V gene lost 5 bases and the J gene lost 0 bases, with 11 bases spanning the gap. This CDR3 is built from 15 residues. CDR1 and CDR2 from the germline V gene are DFQATT and SNEGSKA (reference sequence). For the CDR3, the DNA is TGCAGTGCTGTTACAGGAAGCTCCTATAATTCACCCCTCCACTTT. It is translated as CSAVTGSSYNSPLHF.

This clonotype has just a few counts. The chain combines TRBV6-2 or TRBV6-3 with TRBJ1-5, with a weak D call TRBD1 (5 bases). The CDR3 length is 15 residues. V was cut by 0 bases and J by 7 bases, with 13 bases left in between. The germline V gene encodes CDR1 MNHEY and CDR2 SVGEGT. The CDR3 sequence: CASSYSRQNYQPQHF. CDR3 in DNA: TGTGCCAGCAGTTACTCGAGACAGAATTACCAGCCCCAGCATTTT.

This clonotype was detected only a few times. This sequence joins TRBV6-1 and TRBJ2-1; TRBD1 is a possible D gene (6 bases). The CDR3 covers 17 residues. V was trimmed by 6 bases and J by 8 bases, leaving 26 bases between them. Germline values: CDR1 MNHNS, CDR2 SASEGT. This CDR3 reads CASRMTGPPRAGDEQFF. CDR3 DNA sequence: TGTGCCAGCAGGATGACAGGACCACCACGGGCGGGCGATGAGCAGTTCTTC.

On this clonotype itself: One end of the junction is discordant with germline, which a read error may explain. This rearrangement joins TRBV18 to TRBJ2-7, with D tentatively TRBD1 (5 bases). CDR1 is KGHSH and CDR2 is LQKENI in the germline V gene. This CDR3 is built from 14 residues. The DNA of the CDR3 is TGTGCCAGCTCACCTTCCCAGGGAAGTTACGGGCAGTACTTC. Its protein product is CASSPSQGSYGQYF.

This clonotype appeared a few times. The V call is TRBV7-8, the J call TRBJ1-2; 7 bases are a match to TRBD1. From germline, CDR1 is SGHVS and CDR2 FQNEAQ. The CDR3 has 15 amino acids. The junction had 9 bases not matched to a gene; V was cut back by 5 bases and J by 3 bases. The CDR3 is CASSLDRVVDYGYTF. The CDR3 DNA follows: TGTGCCAGCAGCCTCGACAGGGTGGTAGACTATGGCTACACCTTC.

This clonotype showed up just a few times. A much larger clone lies one base from this, so it may be a read error. The chain carries TRBV27 and TRBJ2-6, with D perhaps matching TRBD1 (5 bases). Germline loops: CDR1 MNHEY, CDR2 SMNVEV (reference sequence). The CDR3 extends over 15 amino acids. For the CDR3, the DNA is TGTGCCAGCAGTTCAACCAGCTCTGGGGCCAACGTCCGGACTTTC. As protein: CASSSTSSGANVRTF.

This clonotype has at least ten counts. The V and J genes are TRBV4-1 and TRBJ2-1, with 9 bases matching TRBD2. The CDR3 has 16 amino acids. V trimming: 1 base; J trimming: 6 bases; junction bases outside the gene matches: 7. Germline V CDR1 and CDR2: MGHRA, YSYEKL. The CDR3 DNA reads TGCGCCAGCAGCCAAGCCCAGCGGGGGGCAGGCAATGAGCAGTTCTTC. Protein: CASSQAQRGAGNEQFF.

About this clonotype itself: Possible read error: a much larger clone is one base away. The rearrangement links TRBV9 to TRBJ1-5, with D unresolved. The V end lost 2 bases, the J end lost 3 bases, and 12 bases lay between the germline ends. This CDR3 region has 15 residues. The germline V gene encodes CDR1 SGDLS and CDR2 YYNGEE. As DNA, the CDR3 is TGTGCCAGCAGCGTCACGGATAACCCCAATCAGCCCCAGCATTTT. Protein: CASSVTDNPNQPQHF.

The chain uses TRBV7-2 and TRBJ2-3; the D is unclear. CDR3 size: 14 residues. V was clipped by 5 bases and J by 2 bases, with 11 bases between them. Germline loops: CDR1 SGHTA, CDR2 FQGNSA. Here the CDR3 reads CASSPRVATDTQYF. The CDR3 DNA reads TGTGCCAGCAGCCCTCGGGTGGCCACAGATACGCAGTATTTT.

This clonotype was observed many times. This CDR3 reads CAVGQGAAMLRYEQYF. As DNA, the CDR3 is TGTGCCGTCGGACAGGGGGCGGCCATGCTCCGTTACGAGCAGTACTTC. J is TRBJ2-7 and V is TRBV6-1; 11 bases map to TRBD1. The CDR3 is made up of 16 amino acids. Trimming cost V 11 bases and J 4 bases; bases outside gene matches: 16. Looked up from germline, CDR1 is MNHNS and CDR2 is SASEGT.

This clonotype has just a few counts. The chain uses TRBV10-3 and TRBJ2-5; D is possibly TRBD1 (6 bases). The V end lost 0 bases, the J end lost 4 bases, and 18 bases lay between the germline ends. Germline values: CDR1 ENHRY, CDR2 SYGVKD. This CDR3 spans 17 amino acids. DNA of the CDR3: TGTGCCATCAGTGAGTCGAGGGGCAGGAGAGGGGGAGAGACCCAGTACTTC. This codes for CAISESRGRRGGETQYF.

This clonotype was recorded at least ten times. V gene TRBV12-3 or TRBV12-4 combines with J gene TRBJ1-4, with D possibly being TRBD1 (5 bases). This CDR3 comprises 15 residues. The V and J ends lost 5 bases and 8 bases respectively, with 18 bases between them. CDR3 in DNA: TGTGCCAGCAGTGAGTCGGGCGCGGGACGAGAAAAACTGTTTTTT. It translates to CASSESGAGREKLFF.

This clonotype showed up many times. This chain uses TRBV3-1 with TRBJ2-3; D is perhaps TRBD1 or TRBD2 (5 bases each). V gave up 4 bases and J gave up 3 bases, with 14 bases separating them. This CDR3 region has 15 residues. CDR1 and CDR2 (germline): LGHDT, YNNKEL (reference sequence). The DNA for the CDR3 is TGTGCCAGCAGCCGGGGGAGACTCCGTACAGATACGCAGTATTTT. Amino acid sequence: CASSRGRLRTDTQYF.

This clonotype was seen many times. This rearrangement joins TRBV10-3 to TRBJ1-2; 10 bases are shared with TRBD1. This CDR3 is built from 13 residues. Trimming at V came to 8 bases and at J to 4 bases, leaving 4 bases not matched to a gene. Germline V gives CDR1 ENHRY, CDR2 SYGVKD. Written as DNA, the CDR3 is TGTGCCATCGGCGGGACAGGGGCCTATGGCTACACCTTC. Translated, it gives CAIGGTGAYGYTF.

As for this clonotype: Compared with germline, one end of the junction differs, possibly owing to a read error. The chain joins TRBV27 to TRBJ2-3; no clear D. There are 12 residues in the CDR3. The germline V gene has CDR1 MNHEY and CDR2 SMNVEV (reference sequence). As DNA, the CDR3 is TGTGCCAGCAGTAGCCACACAGATACGCGGTATTTT. Translated: CASSSHTDTRYF.

The chain employs TRBV6-1 and TRBJ2-5; 11 nucleotides align to TRBD2. The CDR3 has 15 residues. Germline CDR1 reads MNHNS; CDR2 reads SASEGT. The V and J ends lost 5 bases and 3 bases, in that order; junction bases with no gene match: 5. The CDR3 loop is CASSPGTSGKETQYF. In DNA form, the CDR3 reads TGTGCCAGCAGTCCCGGGACTAGCGGAAAAGAGACCCAGTACTTC.

This clonotype was counted at least ten times. This chain links TRBV29-1 with TRBJ2-2; D is unresolved. V lost 3 bases to trimming and J lost 5 bases, with 10 bases between them. This CDR3 comprises 13 residues. The germline V gene has CDR1 SQVTM and CDR2 ANQGSEA. The CDR3 nucleotides read TGCAGCGTTGATGGTGGTAATACCGGGGAGCTGTTTTTT. This sequence encodes CSVDGGNTGELFF.

This clonotype was detected ten times or more. V usage is TRBV20-1 and J usage is TRBJ2-5, with 7 bases that match TRBD2. In germline, CDR1 is DFQATT, CDR2 SNEGSKA (reference sequence). The length of the CDR3 is 16 residues. The trim removed 5 bases at V and 5 bases at J, leaving 17 bases unmatched. CDR3 sequence: CSAGYPAAGRLETQYF. As DNA, the CDR3 is TGCAGTGCTGGCTACCCCGCAGCGGGGCGGTTGGAGACCCAGTACTTC.

About this clonotype itself: A much bigger clone sits one base away, suggesting this may be a read error. The V and J genes are TRBV2 and TRBJ2-1, with unresolved D. Germline V CDR1 and CDR2: SNHLY, FYNNEI. The CDR3 extends over 13 amino acids. V lost 11 bases, J lost 6 bases, and 17 bases lay in between. In DNA form, the CDR3 reads TGTGCCGCTTCTGTGGCAGGCACCAATGAGCAGTTCTTC. It is translated as CAASVAGTNEQFF.

J is TRBJ2-1 and V is TRBV6-5; D gene unclear. Germline-derived CDR1 and CDR2 are MNHEY and SVGAGI. This CDR3 is 14 amino acids long. Trimming removed 5 bases from V and 4 bases from J, with 12 bases in between. In DNA, the CDR3 is TGTGCCAGCAGTCAAACCTTTACATACAATGAGCAGTTCTTC. Encoded protein: CASSQTFTYNEQFF.

V and J are TRBV4-1 and TRBJ2-5; the D gene is possibly TRBD2 (6 bases). V dropped 0 bases and J dropped 2 bases, with 16 bases sitting between them. From germline, CDR1 is MGHRA and CDR2 YSYEKL. The CDR3 totals 17 residues. The CDR3 sequence is CASSQEGGTLPQETQYF. The CDR3 DNA reads as TGCGCCAGCAGCCAAGAAGGAGGGACCCTCCCACAAGAGACCCAGTACTTC.

On this clonotype itself: Its ends do not fully match the called genes, so a read error is possible. The chain carries TRBV19 and TRBJ2-5; a possible D gene is TRBD2 (6 bases). This CDR3 has 14 amino acids. From germline, CDR1 is LNHDA and CDR2 SQIVND (reference sequence). CDR3 sequence: CASSKTGVSETRYF. In DNA, the CDR3 is TGTGCCAGTAGTAAAACGGGGGTATCGGAGACCCGGTACTTC.

This clonotype was found many times. The genes are TRBV7-9 and TRBJ2-5; 12 bases fit TRBD1. The CDR3 covers 16 residues. Per the germline V gene, CDR1 is SEHNR and CDR2 is FQNEAQ (reference sequence). Trimming took 5 bases from V and 5 from J; bases not matched to a gene: 9. The CDR3 DNA is TGTGCCAGCAGCGAAACCGGGACAGGGGGCCTTGAGACCCAGTACTTC. It encodes CASSETGTGGLETQYF.